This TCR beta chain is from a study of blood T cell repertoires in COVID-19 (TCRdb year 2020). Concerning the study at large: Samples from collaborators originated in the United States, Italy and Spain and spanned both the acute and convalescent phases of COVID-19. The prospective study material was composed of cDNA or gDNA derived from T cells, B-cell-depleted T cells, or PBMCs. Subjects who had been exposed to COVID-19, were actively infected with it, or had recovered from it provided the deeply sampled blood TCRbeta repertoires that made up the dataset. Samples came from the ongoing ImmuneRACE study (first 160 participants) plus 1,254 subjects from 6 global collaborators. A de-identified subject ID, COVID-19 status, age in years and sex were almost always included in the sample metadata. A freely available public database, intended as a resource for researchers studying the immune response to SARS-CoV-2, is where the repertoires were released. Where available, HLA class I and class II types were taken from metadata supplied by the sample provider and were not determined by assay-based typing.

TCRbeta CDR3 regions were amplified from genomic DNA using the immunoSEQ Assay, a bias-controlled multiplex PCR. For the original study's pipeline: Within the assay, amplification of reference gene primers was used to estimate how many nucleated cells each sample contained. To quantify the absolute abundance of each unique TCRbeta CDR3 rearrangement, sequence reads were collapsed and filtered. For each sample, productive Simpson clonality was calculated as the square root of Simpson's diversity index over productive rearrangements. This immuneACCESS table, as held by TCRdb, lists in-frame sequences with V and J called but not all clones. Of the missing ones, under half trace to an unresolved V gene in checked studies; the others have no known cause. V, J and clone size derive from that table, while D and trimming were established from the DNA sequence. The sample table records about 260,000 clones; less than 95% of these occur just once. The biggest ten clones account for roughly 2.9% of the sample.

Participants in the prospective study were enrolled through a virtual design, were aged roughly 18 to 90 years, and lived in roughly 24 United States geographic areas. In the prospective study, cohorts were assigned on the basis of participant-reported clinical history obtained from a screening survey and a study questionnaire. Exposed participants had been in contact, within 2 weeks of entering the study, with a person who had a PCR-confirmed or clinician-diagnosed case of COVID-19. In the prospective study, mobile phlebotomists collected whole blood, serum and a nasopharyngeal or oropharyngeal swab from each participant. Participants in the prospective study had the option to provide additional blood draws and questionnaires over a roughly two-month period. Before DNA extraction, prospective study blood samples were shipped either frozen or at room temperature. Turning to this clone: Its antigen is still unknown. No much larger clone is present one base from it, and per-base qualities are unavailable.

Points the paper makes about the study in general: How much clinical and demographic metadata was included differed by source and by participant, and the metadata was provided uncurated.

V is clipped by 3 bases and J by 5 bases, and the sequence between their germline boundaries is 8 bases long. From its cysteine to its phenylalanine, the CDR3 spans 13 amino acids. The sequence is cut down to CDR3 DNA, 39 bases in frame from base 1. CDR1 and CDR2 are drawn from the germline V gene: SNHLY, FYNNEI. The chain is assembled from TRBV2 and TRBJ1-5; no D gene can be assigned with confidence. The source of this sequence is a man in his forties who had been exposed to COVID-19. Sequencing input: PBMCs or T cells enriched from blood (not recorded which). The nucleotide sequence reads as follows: TGTGCCAGCAGTGACGACACCCATCAGCCCCAGCATTTT. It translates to CASSDDTHQPQHF.